This T cell receptor beta chain was observed in a study of blood T cells in healthy people across ages. Study findings and constraints: While age rose, TCR beta diversity per million T cells dropped in a roughly linear way.

Notes on this clonotype: What it recognizes is unknown.

Germline V gives CDR1 DFQATT, CDR2 SNEGSKA (reference sequence). This CDR3 has 14 amino acids. V was pared by 6 bases and J by 6 bases, with 15 bases between. Sample-barcoded 5' priming and a J-beta primer mix drove a second PCR of roughly 6 to 12 cycles. TCRdb re-called the 5' RACE reads through MiXCR, storing one row per CDR3 protein. The top ten clones hold 20% to 25% of a sample with nearly 1 million distinct CDR3 sequences, roughly half of them seen once. The origin of this receptor is a woman aged 55-70 years in good health. The J gene is TRBJ1-6, the V gene TRBV20-1, with D maybe TRBD1 (5 bases). Material for sequencing was blood. Here the CDR3 DNA reads TGCAGTGCCAGTTCACGGGGGGTTAATTCACCCCTCCACTTT. It specifies CSASSRGVNSPLHF.